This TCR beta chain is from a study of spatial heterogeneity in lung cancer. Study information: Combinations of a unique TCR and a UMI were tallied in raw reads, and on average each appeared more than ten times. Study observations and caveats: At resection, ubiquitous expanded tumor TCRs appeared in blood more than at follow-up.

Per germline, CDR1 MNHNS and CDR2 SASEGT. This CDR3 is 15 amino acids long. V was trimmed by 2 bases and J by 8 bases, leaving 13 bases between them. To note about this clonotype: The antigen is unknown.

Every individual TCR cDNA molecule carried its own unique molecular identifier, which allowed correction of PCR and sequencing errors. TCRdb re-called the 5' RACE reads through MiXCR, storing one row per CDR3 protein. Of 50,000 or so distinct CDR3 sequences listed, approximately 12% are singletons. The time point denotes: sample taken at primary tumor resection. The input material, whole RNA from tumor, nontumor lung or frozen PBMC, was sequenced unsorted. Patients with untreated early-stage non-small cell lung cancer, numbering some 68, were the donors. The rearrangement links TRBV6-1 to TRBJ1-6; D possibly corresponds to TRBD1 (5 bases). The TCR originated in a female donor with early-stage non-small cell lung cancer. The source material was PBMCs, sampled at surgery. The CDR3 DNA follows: TGTGCCAGCAGTGAAAAGCAGGGAAGGTATTCACCCCTCCACTTT. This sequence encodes CASSEKQGRYSPLHF.